This T cell receptor beta chain was obtained from a study of regulatory T cells in long-lasting Graves disease. V lost 5 bases, J lost 3 bases, and 16 bases stayed unmatched. The CDR3 contains 19 residues. The germline gives CDR1 SGHRS, CDR2 YFSETQ. Time point in this sample: newly diagnosed GD, antithyroid drugs for less than 3 months. The authors made the TCR library using RNA they extracted from PBMCs. The authors drew about 9 milliliters of peripheral blood into EDTA tubes. Relying on iRepertoire HTBI primers and Arm-PCR of CDR3 regions, the team built TCR beta libraries. TCRdb passed the multiplex PCR reads through MiXCR, listing each CDR3 protein once. The sample consists of roughly 530,000 distinct CDR3 sequences, roughly 16% of them appearing once. Many counts were recorded for this clonotype. The sample was also linked to a second study, of T cells in Graves' hyperthyroidism and ophthalmopathy. That paper notes: Within blood appeared most thyroid clonotypes that had expanded above 0.001. A 13 V-J signature model discriminated ophthalmopathy versus stable hyperthyroidism. Ophthalmopathy was model-predicted a median around seven months pre-onset.

The sample was peripheral blood mononuclear cells (PBMCs), taken at new diagnosis, from a patient treated with antithyroid drugs. The origin of this receptor is a middle-aged woman with Graves disease. The chain employs TRBV5-1 and TRBJ2-1; 11 bases map to TRBD2. CDR3 DNA: TGCGCCAGCAGTTACGGGGTAGCGGGGGGGAACAATTTCTACAATGAGCAGTTCTTC. This translates into CASSYGVAGGNNFYNEQFF. The full variable domain, completed using reference TRBV5-1 and TRBJ2-1, is KAGVTQTPRYLIKTRGQQVTLSCSPISGHRSVSWYQQTPGQGLQFLFEYFSETQRNKGNFPGRFSGRQFSNSRSEMNVSTLELGDSALYLCASSYGVAGGNNFYNEQFFGPGTRLTVL.